This TCR beta chain was identified during a study of blood T cell repertoires in COVID-19 (dated by TCRdb to the early 2020s). For context, the study as a whole: Collaborator samples came from the United States, Italy and Spain and covered acute and convalescent phases of COVID-19. A de-identified subject ID, COVID-19 status, age in years and sex were almost always included in the sample metadata. HLA class I and class II types, where available, came from metadata supplied by the sample provider rather than from assay-based typing. The prospective study material was composed of cDNA or gDNA derived from T cells, B-cell-depleted T cells, or PBMCs. The samples were drawn from the first 160 participants of the ongoing ImmuneRACE study and from some 1,300 subjects provided by 6 global collaborators. A freely available public database, intended as a resource for researchers studying the immune response to SARS-CoV-2, is where the repertoires were released. The dataset comprised deeply sampled blood TCRbeta repertoires from subjects exposed to, actively infected with, or recovered from COVID-19.

Collaborating institutions collected whole blood in K2EDTA tubes following their own protocols. For TCRbeta analysis, collaborators shipped samples in one of three forms: frozen whole blood, isolated PBMCs, or DNA extracted from either of those sample types. The investigation overall reported the following: Clinical and demographic metadata were provided uncurated, with the amount varying by source and participant.

On this clone: Its antigen target is currently unknown. There are no base qualities to consult, and no much larger clone falls within one base.

The immunoSEQ Assay, a bias-controlled multiplex PCR, was used to amplify TCRbeta CDR3 regions from genomic DNA. In the source study's methods: The number of nucleated cells in each sample was estimated from the amplification of reference gene primers within the assay. Sequence reads were collapsed and filtered to measure the absolute abundance of every unique TCRbeta CDR3 rearrangement. For each sample, productive Simpson clonality was calculated as the square root of Simpson's diversity index across productive rearrangements. TCRdb retrieved this table from immuneACCESS and kept in-frame rearrangements only. Not all clones are present; in checked studies, unresolved V genes account for under half, and no reason is known for the remainder. From that table come the V and J calls and clone size; the DNA was used to work out D and trimming. This sample is represented by a few hundred thousand clones; about 85% of them were singletons. The ten largest clonotypes hold under 4% of the sample.

The specimen sequenced was peripheral blood. This receptor was obtained from a woman between 18 and 30 years old with acute or convalescent COVID-19.

The sequence in DNA is TGTGCCAGCATGACAGGAAACACCATATATTTT. This is translated as CASMTGNTIYF. The chain uses TRBV6-5 and TRBJ1-3; the D gene is not confidently resolved. V is clipped by 7 bases and J by 4 bases, and the sequence between their germline boundaries is 5 bases long. The CDR1 and CDR2 encoded by the germline V gene are MNHEY and SVGAGI. Including the terminal cysteine and phenylalanine, the CDR3 comprises 11 residues. The read is trimmed to its CDR3 DNA, 33 bases read in frame from base 1.